Listed below are T cell receptor beta chains from one sample, sequenced in a study of T cell responses to AZD1222 COVID-19 vaccine. Some clones are missing from TCRdb's copy, which holds only in-frame ones; the method was immunoSEQ multiplex PCR. The repertoire has under 150,000 clones, approximately 80% of them found once; the top ten carry roughly a quarter. The sequences come from peripheral blood, collected 28 days after the second AZD1222 dose. The receptors originated from an adult who received the AZD1222 COVID-19 vaccine. The CDR3 runs from the conserved cysteine through the conserved F or W. A D gene is named only where the DNA matches it firmly.

D	J	V	CDR3
TRBD2	TRBJ2-7	TRBV14	CASSQVVRTSPRYEQYF
NA	TRBJ2-2	TRBV5-5	CASSFGQGRKSGELFF
NA	TRBJ1-5	TRBV7-8	CASSSQTGRQPQHF
NA	TRBJ2-1	TRBV18	CASSLDYQEQFF
TRBD2	TRBJ2-3	TRBV9	CASSVDMRGATDTQYF
NA	TRBJ1-2	TRBV4-3	CASSQQGSTYGYTF
NA	TRBJ2-5	TRBV10-1	CASSARSEETQYF
NA	TRBJ2-3	TRBV6-6	CASSLKDTQYF
NA	TRBJ1-6	TRBV4-1	CASSQGPGNSPLHF
NA	TRBJ2-2	TRBV7-2	CASSLRRTASTGELFF
NA	TRBJ2-2	TRBV4-3	CASSQDRPGRTGELFF
TRBD1	TRBJ2-1	TRBV7-3	CASRPGTGGTYNEQFF
NA	TRBJ2-2	TRBV28	CASGSRVSNTGELFF
NA	TRBJ1-1	TRBV7-2	CASSFGRANTEAFF
NA	TRBJ1-3	TRBV7-2	CGAFSGNTIYF
NA	TRBJ1-5	TRBV19	CASTGDAYQPQHF
NA	TRBJ1-1	TRBV19	CASSIGLDTEAFF
TRBD1	TRBJ1-2	TRBV6-5	CASRPLTGDGYTF
TRBD2	TRBJ2-7	TRBV27	CASGLAGTYEQYF
NA	TRBJ1-3	TRBV25-1	CASTHSSPGNTIYF
NA	TRBJ1-1	TRBV7-8	CASSLDEGMSTEAFF
TRBD1	TRBJ2-7	TRBV6-6	CASSRGTGSIYEQYF
TRBD1	TRBJ2-1	TRBV11-3	CASSFAGTGGNEQFF
NA	TRBJ2-2	TRBV29-1	CSVAASVDTGELFF
NA	TRBJ2-5	TRBV5-1	CASSSAERSWETQYF
TRBD1	TRBJ1-5	TRBV6-2/TRBV6-3	CASSRTGQGNQPQHF